The 22 T cell receptor beta chains in this list originate from one sample, sequenced in a study of T-cell memory formation after mild COVID-19. One entry per CDR3 protein results from TCRdb running MiXCR on the 5' RACE reads. The sample lists about 190,000 distinct CDR3 sequences, 27% occurring once. Input material: PBMCs or a T cell subset sorted from them (not recorded which). All receptors derive from an adult woman who had mild COVID-19 (a few samples of this study predate the infection). Cell type and time point are not known.

The table lists this clonotype with a few counts. This chain connects TRBV5-1 to TRBJ2-5, with TRBD1 as a possible D gene (6 bases). Germline assignment: CDR1 SGHRS and CDR2 YFSETQ. This CDR3 contains 14 residues. Between the trimmed V and J ends, which lost 4 bases and 5 bases, there was a span of 15 bases. Here the CDR3 reads CASSIGQTEETQYF. The CDR3 coding sequence is TGCGCCAGCAGCATCGGACAGACGGAGGAGACCCAGTACTTC.

The table lists this clonotype with a few counts. V and J are TRBV4-3 and TRBJ2-1; 11 nucleotides agree with TRBD2. V was pared by 0 bases and J by 6 bases, with 7 bases of the junction left unmatched. From germline, CDR1 is LGHNA and CDR2 YSLEER. The CDR3 is made up of 17 amino acids. CDR3 coding DNA: TGCGCCAGCAGCCAAGACCTTACTAGCGGGAGTACCAATGAGCAGTTCTTC. Its translation: CASSQDLTSGSTNEQFF.

The chain recombines TRBV3-1 with TRBJ1-1; D unclear. The V gene lost 1 base and the J gene lost 5 bases, with 8 bases spanning the gap. The CDR3 has 13 residues. The germline V gene encodes CDR1 LGHDT and CDR2 YNNKEL (reference sequence). The CDR3: CASSQGIRTEAFF. In DNA, the CDR3 is TGTGCCAGCAGCCAAGGGATTCGAACTGAAGCTTTCTTT. The whole variable domain, filled in from reference TRBV3-1 and TRBJ1-1, reads DTAVSQTPKYLVTQMGNDKSIKCEQNLGHDTMYWYKQDSKKFLKIMFSYNNKELIINETVPNRFSPKSPDKAHLNLHINSLELGDSAVYFCASSQGIRTEAFFGQGTRLTVV.

The genes are TRBV7-3 and TRBJ2-3, with D perhaps TRBD2 (6 bases). V lost 0 bases and J 2 bases, leaving 9 bases between the germline ends. CDR3 length: 15 residues. CDR1 and CDR2 from the germline V gene are SGHTA and FQGTGA. The CDR3, as DNA: TGTGCCAGCAGCTTAACGGGGGGATACACAGATACGCAGTATTTT. Its translation: CASSLTGGYTDTQYF.

The rearrangement joins TRBV6-1 to TRBJ1-4; possibly TRBD1 for D (5 bases). This CDR3 spans 13 amino acids. CDR1 and CDR2 from the germline V gene are MNHNS and SASEGT. V dropped 6 bases and J dropped 8 bases, with 13 bases sitting between them. CDR3 DNA sequence: TGTGCCAGCAGCACAGGTCTGGGCGAAAAACTGTTTTTT. Its protein is CASSTGLGEKLFF.

There are a few counts of this clonotype. Because it lacks the conserved phenylalanine or tryptophan at the end, this CDR3 is likely a read error. It is unclear where the CDR3 begins or ends on the DNA, so no DNA is shown, and the CDR3 is as TCRdb lists it. The chain links TRBV11-2 to TRBJ2-1; TRBD2 reflects the table's D call only, with no check against the DNA. The CDR3 contains 13 residues when both ends are counted. CDR1 is SGHAT and CDR2 is FQNNGV in the germline V gene. The CDR3 loop is CASSLEDAGLLQV.

The V call is TRBV9, the J call TRBJ2-5, with D uncertain. Germline CDR1 SGDLS, CDR2 YYNGEE. V was shortened by 2 bases and J by 3 bases, with 8 bases between the two germline ends. This CDR3 region has 13 residues. DNA of the CDR3: TGTGCCAGCAGCGTGAGCAGAGAAGAGACCCAGTACTTC. Its translation: CASSVSREETQYF.

The chain has TRBV7-2 and TRBJ2-5, with a possible D match to TRBD2 (6 bases). Germline loops: CDR1 SGHTA, CDR2 FQGNSA. The CDR3 is 16 amino acids. Trimming left V 5 bases short and J 2 bases short, with 18 bases between. The CDR3: CASSPTRAGSQETQYF. Written as DNA, the CDR3 is TGTGCCAGCAGCCCGACTCGGGCGGGATCACAAGAGACCCAGTACTTC.

This chain links TRBV20-1 with TRBJ1-2; the D gene is possibly TRBD1 (6 bases). Germline loops: CDR1 DFQATT, CDR2 SNEGSKA (reference sequence). There are 12 residues in the CDR3. V dropped 3 bases and J dropped 7 bases, with 12 bases sitting between them. This chain's CDR3 is CSASPGVGGYTF. CDR3 sequence (DNA): TGCAGTGCTAGTCCAGGGGTTGGTGGCTACACCTTC.

The chain employs TRBV9 and TRBJ1-2; 10 positions match TRBD1. This CDR3 contains 17 residues. Germline CDR1 and CDR2: SGDLS and YYNGEE. V gave up 0 bases and J gave up 3 bases; unmatched junction bases: 8. The CDR3 DNA follows: TGTGCCAGCAGCGTAGCCCTGGGGGGACAGGGGCACTATGGCTACACCTTC. It encodes CASSVALGGQGHYGYTF. Together with reference TRBV9 and TRBJ1-2, the CDR3 gives the full variable domain: DSGVTQTPKHLITATGQRVTLRCSPRSGDLSVYWYQQSLDQGLQFLIQYYNGEERAKGNILERFSAQQFPDLHSELNLSSLELGDSALYFCASSVALGGQGHYGYTFGSGTRLTVV.

The CDR3 reads CASSDRQEENIQYF. CDR3 DNA: TGTGCCAGCAGTGACAGACAGGAGGAAAACATTCAGTACTTC. The V gene is TRBV6-5, the J gene TRBJ2-4; maybe TRBD1 (6 bases). The CDR3 is 14 residues long. Germline V gene sequence: CDR1 MNHEY, CDR2 SVGAGI. Trimming cost V 5 bases and J 5 bases, with 13 bases left between them.

The chain couples TRBV13 to TRBJ1-2; D not resolved. The CDR3 sequence is 13 residues long. Germline V lookup: CDR1 PRHDT, CDR2 FYEKMQ (reference sequence). Trimming left V 4 bases short and J 4 bases short, with 10 bases between. The CDR3 protein is CASSSSAGYGYTF. The CDR3 nucleotides are TGTGCCAGCAGCTCCTCGGCGGGCTATGGCTACACCTTC.

This sequence joins TRBV6-2 or TRBV6-3 and TRBJ2-5; perhaps TRBD2 as D (6 bases). This CDR3 contains 13 residues. The V gene's germline CDR1 is MNHEY and CDR2 SVGEGT. Trimming left V 5 bases short and J 9 bases short, with 16 bases between. CDR3 DNA sequence: TGTGCCAGCAGTACGGGACTTTTTGGGGCCCAGTACTTC. This gives the protein CASSTGLFGAQYF.

This chain joins TRBV30 and TRBJ2-3; TRBD1 is a possible D gene (6 bases). This CDR3 has 13 residues. V dropped 0 bases and J dropped 3 bases, with 7 bases sitting between them. Germline CDR1 reads GTSNPN; CDR2 reads SVGIG (reference sequence). The DNA of the CDR3 is TGTGCCTGGAGTGTCACAGGGACAGATACGCAGTATTTT. Residues: CAWSVTGTDTQYF.

The rearrangement uses TRBV12-3 or TRBV12-4 and TRBJ1-5, with a tentative D call TRBD1 (6 bases). CDR3 size: 18 residues. The V gene lost 6 bases and the J gene lost 1 base, with 22 bases spanning the gap. The CDR3 sequence: CASSRPGATGLSNQPQHF. In DNA form, the CDR3 reads TGTGCCAGCAGCCGACCGGGGGCCACCGGATTAAGCAATCAGCCCCAGCATTTT.

The V call is TRBV12-3 or TRBV12-4, the J call TRBJ2-5, with a tentative D call TRBD2 (6 bases). This CDR3 has 12 residues. The V gene lost 4 bases and the J gene lost 9 bases, with 12 bases spanning the gap. Written as DNA, the CDR3 is TGTGCCAGCAGTTCAGGGACGGGGGCCCAGTACTTC. Translated: CASSSGTGAQYF.

J is TRBJ2-3 and V is TRBV7-2, with 8 nucleotides matching TRBD2. The CDR3 extends over 16 amino acids. Germline values: CDR1 SGHTA, CDR2 FQGNSA. The V segment lost 1 base and the J segment 3 bases; nucleotides outside the gene matches: 6. CDR3 residues: CASSLGGLAGTDTQYF. In nucleotides, the CDR3 is TGTGCCAGCAGCTTAGGTGGGTTAGCGGGAACAGATACGCAGTATTTT. Drawing the rest from reference TRBV7-2 and TRBJ2-3, the complete variable domain is GAGVSQSPSNKVTEKGKDVELRCDPISGHTALYWYRQSLGQGLEFLIYFQGNSAPDKSGLPSDRFSAERTGGSVSTLTIQRTQQEDSAVYLCASSLGGLAGTDTQYFGPGTRLTVL.

This clonotype was found a few times. The V and J genes are TRBV7-6 and TRBJ1-1, with a tentative D call TRBD1 (5 bases). The CDR3 is 15 residues long. V was pared by 5 bases and J by 1 base, with 14 bases between. Germline CDR1 SGHVS, CDR2 FNYEAQ. The CDR3 here is CASSRALGQNTEAFF. The CDR3 DNA reads TGTGCCAGCAGCCGAGCCCTTGGACAGAACACTGAAGCTTTCTTT.

The rearrangement links TRBV7-6 to TRBJ2-1; possible D gene TRBD2, 6 bases. Trimming removed 1 base at V and 12 bases at J, with 19 bases between. Germline V gene lookup returns CDR1 SGHVS and CDR2 FNYEAQ. There are 15 residues in the CDR3. In nucleotides, the CDR3 is TGTGCCAGCAGCTTAGAGGCGGGACTCCAAAGGAGGCAGTTCTTC. Translated, it gives CASSLEAGLQRRQFF.

The genes are TRBV7-9 and TRBJ1-1; D ambiguous. This CDR3 contains 13 residues. Looked up from germline, CDR1 is SEHNR and CDR2 is FQNEAQ (reference sequence). V lost 6 bases and J lost 7, with 15 bases in between. The CDR3 nucleotides are TGTGCCAGCAGTCCCCCGGCCAAGGATGAAGCTTTCTTT. Protein sequence: CASSPPAKDEAFF.

A few counts support this clonotype. The chain combines TRBV2 with TRBJ2-7, with TRBD1 identical over 8 bases. CDR1 SNHLY and CDR2 FYNNEI come from the germline V gene. This CDR3 is built from 14 residues. The V gene end was trimmed by 2 bases and the J gene end by 5 bases; junction bases not matched to a gene: 5. The CDR3 region is CASSERQGANEQYF. DNA of the CDR3: TGTGCCAGCAGTGAACGCCAGGGGGCTAACGAGCAGTACTTC.

The chain is built from TRBV20-1 and TRBJ2-7; TRBD1 matches at 11 bases. V lost 5 bases to trimming and J lost 6 bases; unmatched junction nucleotides: 9. The germline CDR1 and CDR2 sequences are DFQATT and SNEGSKA (reference sequence). This CDR3 is 14 amino acids long. This chain's CDR3 is CSAQTTGTGGEQYF. The CDR3 coding sequence is TGCAGTGCTCAAACTACCGGGACAGGGGGCGAGCAGTACTTC.